This is a list of T cell receptor beta chains from one sample in a study of cytomegalovirus exposure and HLA in healthy donors. Libraries were prepared by immunoSEQ multiplex PCR; TCRdb keeps only in-frame clonotypes and omits some of them. This sample has 250,000 to 300,000 clones, with about 86% found just once. Sequencing was carried out using PBMCs. Source of these receptors: a woman under 30 in good health and CMV-seronegative. Both conserved end residues are part of each CDR3. A D gene is named only where the DNA matches it firmly. Clone size is given for some rows only: seen once, a few or many times, or a class if the clone is expanded.

cdr3_nt cdr3_aa j_call d_call v_call clone_size
TGTGCCAGCAGTTTAGAGGGCGGGGCCTCTACGCAGTATTTT CASSLEGGASTQYF TRBJ2-3 . TRBV28 .
TGTGCCAGTGAATCCAGGACAGGCTCCTACGAGCAGTACTTC CASESRTGSYEQYF TRBJ2-7 TRBD1 TRBV19 .
TGTGCCAGCAGGGATAGCGGGAGCACCGGGGAGCTGTTTTTT CASRDSGSTGELFF TRBJ2-2 TRBD2 TRBV6-5 .
TGTGCTAGTGGTTTAGGGCTAGCGGGAGTGCGGAGTGAGCAGTTCTTC CASGLGLAGVRSEQFF TRBJ2-1 TRBD2 TRBV12-5 .
TGTGCCAGTAGTATTAGGCTAGCGGGAGACGAGCAGTACTTC CASSIRLAGDEQYF TRBJ2-7 TRBD2 TRBV19 .
TGTGCCAGCAGTTACGAGAGGGGGAATGAGCAGTTCTTC CASSYERGNEQFF TRBJ2-1 . TRBV6-5 .
TGTGCCAGCAGTTTCCGACTAGCGGGGGCCTACATCAACACCGGGGAGCTGTTTTTT CASSFRLAGAYINTGELFF TRBJ2-2 TRBD2 TRBV28 .
TGTGCCAGCAGCTTCCCAGCAGGGGCGACCTACGAGCAGTACTTC CASSFPAGATYEQYF TRBJ2-7 . TRBV5-6 .
TGTGCCAGTAGTACCCCAGCGGGAGCCTCGCTTTTT CASSTPAGASLF TRBJ2-2 TRBD2 TRBV19 .
TGTGCCTCTATGGGGGGAAGCTATGGCTACACCTTC CASMGGSYGYTF TRBJ1-2 . TRBV30 .
TGTGCCAGCAGTGACTCCTGGACACTTGGCGGGGAGCTGTTTTTT CASSDSWTLGGELFF TRBJ2-2 . TRBV6-4 .
TGTGCCAGCAGTTACAACCAGGGGGCATACGAGCAGTACTTC CASSYNQGAYEQYF TRBJ2-7 TRBD1 TRBV6-6 .
TGTGCCAGCAGCGTAGGCGGGACAGGCATTTACGAGCAGTACTTC CASSVGGTGIYEQYF TRBJ2-7 TRBD1 TRBV9 .
TGCGCCAGCAGCCAAGATTCGGGGGGATCAGGAAACACCATATATTTT CASSQDSGGSGNTIYF TRBJ1-3 . TRBV4-3 once
TGCGCCAGCAGCTCACTGTGGAATGAGCAGTTCTTC CASSSLWNEQFF TRBJ2-1 . TRBV5-1 .
TGCAGCGTTCATGAATACATGAACACTGAAGCTTTCTTT CSVHEYMNTEAFF TRBJ1-1 . TRBV29-1 .
TGTGCCAGCAGTTTAAAGGGCGGGGGCCCTATCTCCTACGAGCAGTACTTC CASSLKGGGPISYEQYF TRBJ2-7 . TRBV28 .
TGTGCCAGTAGTATAGATAACGAGGCGTGGTATGGCTACACCTTC CASSIDNEAWYGYTF TRBJ1-2 . TRBV19 .
TGTGCCAGCAGCGCCGAATGGGGGGGGAGCGGCTACACCTTC CASSAEWGGSGYTF TRBJ1-2 . TRBV9 .
TGCAGCGTCCCGACAGGGGGGAGGGAGACCCAGTACTTC CSVPTGGRETQYF TRBJ2-5 TRBD1 TRBV29-1 .
TGTGCCAGCAGTTTTCATCCAGGGAGGAGGGTAGAGCAGTACTTC CASSFHPGRRVEQYF TRBJ2-7 . TRBV28 .
TGTGCCAGTAGTATAGGTGGCAGCAATCAGCCCCAGCATTTT CASSIGGSNQPQHF TRBJ1-5 . TRBV19 .
TGCGCCAGCAGCCAAGCTACAGGGGGTTCCTACAATGAGCAGTTCTTC CASSQATGGSYNEQFF TRBJ2-1 TRBD1 TRBV4-3 few
TGTGCCAGCAGTTTAGTGGCAGTCGCTGGAAACACCATATATTTT CASSLVAVAGNTIYF TRBJ1-3 . TRBV28 .
TGTGCCATCAGTGAAGCAACTTCCTACGAGCAGTACTTC CAISEATSYEQYF TRBJ2-7 . TRBV10-3 .
TGTGCCAGCAGCTCTCAAGGACAGGCCGCATACTACGAGCAGTACTTC CASSSQGQAAYYEQYF TRBJ2-7 TRBD1 TRBV7-2 .
TGCGCCAGCAGCCAAGATCCTTGGGGAGTAGGCTATGGCTACACCTTC CASSQDPWGVGYGYTF TRBJ1-2 . TRBV4-1 .